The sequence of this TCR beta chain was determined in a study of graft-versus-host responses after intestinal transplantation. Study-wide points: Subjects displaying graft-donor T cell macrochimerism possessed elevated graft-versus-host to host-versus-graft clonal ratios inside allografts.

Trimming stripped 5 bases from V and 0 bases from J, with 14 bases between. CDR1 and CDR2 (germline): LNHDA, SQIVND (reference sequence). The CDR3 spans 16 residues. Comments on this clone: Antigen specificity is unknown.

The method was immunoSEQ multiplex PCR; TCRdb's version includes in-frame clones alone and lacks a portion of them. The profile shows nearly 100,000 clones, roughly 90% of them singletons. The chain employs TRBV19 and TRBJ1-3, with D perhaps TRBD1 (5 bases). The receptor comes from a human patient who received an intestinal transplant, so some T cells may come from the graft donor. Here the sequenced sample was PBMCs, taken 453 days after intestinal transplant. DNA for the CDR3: TGTGCCAGTAGTTCCCTTTTCAGGGACTCTGGAAACACCATATATTTT. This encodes CASSSLFRDSGNTIYF.